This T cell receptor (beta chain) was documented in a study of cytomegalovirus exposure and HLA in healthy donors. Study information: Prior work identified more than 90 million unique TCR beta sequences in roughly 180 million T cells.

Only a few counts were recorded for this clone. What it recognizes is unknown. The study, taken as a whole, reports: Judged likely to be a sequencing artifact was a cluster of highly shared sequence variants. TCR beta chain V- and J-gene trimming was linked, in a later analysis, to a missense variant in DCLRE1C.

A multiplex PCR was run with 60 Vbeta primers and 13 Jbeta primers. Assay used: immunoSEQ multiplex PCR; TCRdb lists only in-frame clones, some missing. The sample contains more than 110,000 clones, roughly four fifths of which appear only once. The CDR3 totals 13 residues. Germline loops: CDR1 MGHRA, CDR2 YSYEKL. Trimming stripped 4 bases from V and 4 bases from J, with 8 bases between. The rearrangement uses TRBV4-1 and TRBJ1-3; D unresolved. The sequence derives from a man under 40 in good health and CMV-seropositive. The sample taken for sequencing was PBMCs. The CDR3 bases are TGCGCCAGCAGCCCTCTAATAGGAAACACCATATATTTT. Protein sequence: CASSPLIGNTIYF.